This TCR beta chain comes out of a study of identical twins. TCRdb independently ran MiXCR on the 5' RACE reads; one entry per CDR3 protein. The sample includes approximately 890,000 distinct CDR3 sequences, 9% to 15% of them seen just once. These sequences were also reported in another study, on yellow fever vaccine responses in identical twins.

The sample taken for sequencing was PBMCs. The receptor was derived from a woman under 30 in good health.

CDR3 sequence reads: CASSSHRGYYEQYF. In DNA, the CDR3 is TGTGCCAGCAGCTCTCACAGGGGGTACTACGAGCAGTACTTC. The chain joins TRBV7-8 to TRBJ2-7; 8 bases agree with TRBD1. CDR1 SGHVS and CDR2 FQNEAQ come from the germline V gene. J lost 3 bases, V lost 4 bases, and 5 bases had no gene match. The CDR3 sequence is 14 residues long.